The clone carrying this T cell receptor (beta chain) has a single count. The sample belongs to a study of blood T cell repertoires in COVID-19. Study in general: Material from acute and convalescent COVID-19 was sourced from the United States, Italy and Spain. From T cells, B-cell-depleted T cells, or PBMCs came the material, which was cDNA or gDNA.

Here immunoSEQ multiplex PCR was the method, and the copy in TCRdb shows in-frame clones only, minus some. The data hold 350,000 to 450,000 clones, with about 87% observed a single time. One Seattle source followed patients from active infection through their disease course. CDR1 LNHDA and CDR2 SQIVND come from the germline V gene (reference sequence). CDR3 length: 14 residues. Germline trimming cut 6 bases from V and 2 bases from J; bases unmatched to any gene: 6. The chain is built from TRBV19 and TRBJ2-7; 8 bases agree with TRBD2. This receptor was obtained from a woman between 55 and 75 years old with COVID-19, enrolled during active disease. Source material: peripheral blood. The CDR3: CASSPGRAPYEQYF. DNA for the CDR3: TGTGCCAGTAGCCCCGGGAGGGCCCCCTACGAGCAGTACTTC.